A single sample gave rise to the 10 T cell receptor beta chains below, sequenced in a study of T cells after yellow fever vaccination. In TCRdb, the 5' RACE reads were re-called with MiXCR into one record per CDR3 protein. The repertoire holds roughly 50,000 distinct CDR3 sequences, less than 9% seen once, with approximately 28% in the top ten. The sample consisted of CD8+ T cells sorted from PBMCs, taken more than 13 days after the first yellow fever vaccination. The origin of the receptors is a young man who received the YFV17D yellow fever vaccine.

The sample holds many counts of this clonotype. The chain employs TRBV20-1 and TRBJ1-2, with TRBD1 matching 8 bases. The CDR3 extends over 14 amino acids. Germline V CDR1 and CDR2: DFQATT, SNEGSKA (reference sequence). The trim removed 0 bases at V and 7 bases at J, leaving 7 bases unmatched. CDR3 nucleotide sequence: TGCAGTGCTAGAGATAAGGACAGGGCGGCTGGCTACACCTTC. This translates into CSARDKDRAAGYTF.

This clonotype appeared many times. The chain carries TRBV12-3 or TRBV12-4 and TRBJ2-3, with D hard to call. V lost 6 bases to trimming and J lost 3 bases, with 10 bases between them. This CDR3 spans 13 amino acids. The DNA of the CDR3 is TGTGCCAGCAGCCACCTAGGGACAGATACGCAGTATTTT. Amino acid sequence: CASSHLGTDTQYF.

This clonotype was counted a few times. This chain joins TRBV6-6 and TRBJ2-6; D is unclear. Trimming took off 8 bases at V and 3 bases at J, with 2 bases between the two ends. The CDR3 loop spans 11 amino acids. Germline V gene sequence: CDR1 MNHNY, CDR2 SVGAGI (reference sequence). CDR3 DNA sequence: TGTGCCAGCCTTGGGGCCAACGTCCTGACTTTC. This encodes CASLGANVLTF.

This clonotype occurred many times. The V and J genes are TRBV9 and TRBJ2-3; no clear D gene. V lost 0 bases, J lost 0 bases, and 2 bases lay in between. Germline V gene data show CDR1 as SGDLS and CDR2 as YYNGEE. This CDR3 is 13 amino acids long. The CDR3 is CASSVVSTDTQYF. CDR3 in DNA: TGTGCCAGCAGCGTAGTTAGCACAGATACGCAGTATTTT.

This clonotype has a count of ten or more. The J gene is TRBJ2-6, the V gene TRBV27; D is undetermined. The CDR3 is made up of 14 amino acids. V lost 3 bases and J lost 4, with 7 bases in between. Germline V CDR1 and CDR2: MNHEY, SMNVEV (reference sequence). The CDR3 DNA sequence: TGTGCCAGCAGTTTTTTTGCCGGGGCCAACGTCCTGACTTTC. Its translation is CASSFFAGANVLTF.

This clonotype was seen at least ten times. The chain links TRBV13 to TRBJ2-2; TRBD1 might be the D (6 bases). Trimming took 5 bases from V and 6 from J, leaving 13 bases between them. CDR1 is PRHDT, CDR2 FYEKMQ, per germline (reference sequence). This CDR3 spans 14 amino acids. CDR3 nucleotide sequence: TGTGCCAGCAGCACCCTGGACAGACCCGGGGAGCTGTTTTTT. Encoded protein: CASSTLDRPGELFF.

The chain couples TRBV27 to TRBJ2-7; 8 nucleotides line up with TRBD2. V gave up 7 bases and J gave up 2 bases; unmatched junction bases: 10. CDR1 MNHEY and CDR2 SMNVEV come from the germline V gene (reference sequence). CDR3 length: 15 amino acids. The CDR3 bases are TGTGCCAGCACCCTCGGCGCGGGAGGCACCTACGAGCAGTACTTC. Encoded protein: CASTLGAGGTYEQYF.

This clonotype was recorded at least ten times. The V and J genes are TRBV5-1 and TRBJ2-1; no reliable D call. This CDR3 spans 15 amino acids. V lost 4 bases and J lost 11, with 22 bases in between. Per germline, CDR1 SGHRS and CDR2 YFSETQ. The CDR3 loop is CASSNGRTSVEKQFF. For the CDR3, the DNA is TGCGCCAGCAGCAATGGACGAACCTCCGTCGAGAAGCAGTTCTTC.

The J gene is TRBJ1-5, the V gene TRBV4-1, with a possible D match to TRBD1 (5 bases). This CDR3 contains 15 residues. CDR1 and CDR2 from the germline V gene are MGHRA and YSYEKL. The ends were cut back, 3 bases at V and 8 bases at J, with 17 bases in the middle. CDR3 nucleotides: TGCGCCAGCAGCCAGACGCAAACAGGCGTCGAGCCCCAGCATTTT. Its protein product is CASSQTQTGVEPQHF.

Details on this clonotype: A much larger clone lies one base from this, so it may be a read error. V usage is TRBV10-3 and J usage is TRBJ2-1, with TRBD2 identical over 14 bases. The CDR3 extends over 15 amino acids. Trimming removed 6 bases from V and 7 bases from J; junction bases left unmatched: 5. Germline V lookup: CDR1 ENHRY, CDR2 SYGVKD. CDR3: CAIRTSGGASNEQFF. The CDR3 bases are TGTGCCATCAGGACTAGCGGGGGGGCCAGTAATGAGCAGTTCTTC.